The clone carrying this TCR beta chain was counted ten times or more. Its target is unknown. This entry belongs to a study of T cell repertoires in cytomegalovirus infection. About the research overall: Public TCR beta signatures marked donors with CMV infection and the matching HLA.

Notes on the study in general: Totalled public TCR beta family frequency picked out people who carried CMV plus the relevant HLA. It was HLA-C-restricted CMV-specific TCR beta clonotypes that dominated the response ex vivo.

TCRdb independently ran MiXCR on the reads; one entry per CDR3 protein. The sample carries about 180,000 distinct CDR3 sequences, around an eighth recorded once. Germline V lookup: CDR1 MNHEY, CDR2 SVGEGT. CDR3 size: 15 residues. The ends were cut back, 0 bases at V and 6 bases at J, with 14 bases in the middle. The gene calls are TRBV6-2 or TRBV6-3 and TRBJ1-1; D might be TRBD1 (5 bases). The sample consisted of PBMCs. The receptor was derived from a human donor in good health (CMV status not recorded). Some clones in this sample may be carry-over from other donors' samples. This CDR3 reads CASSYSRQGRAEAFF. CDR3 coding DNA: TGTGCCAGCAGTTACTCGAGGCAGGGTAGGGCTGAAGCTTTCTTT.